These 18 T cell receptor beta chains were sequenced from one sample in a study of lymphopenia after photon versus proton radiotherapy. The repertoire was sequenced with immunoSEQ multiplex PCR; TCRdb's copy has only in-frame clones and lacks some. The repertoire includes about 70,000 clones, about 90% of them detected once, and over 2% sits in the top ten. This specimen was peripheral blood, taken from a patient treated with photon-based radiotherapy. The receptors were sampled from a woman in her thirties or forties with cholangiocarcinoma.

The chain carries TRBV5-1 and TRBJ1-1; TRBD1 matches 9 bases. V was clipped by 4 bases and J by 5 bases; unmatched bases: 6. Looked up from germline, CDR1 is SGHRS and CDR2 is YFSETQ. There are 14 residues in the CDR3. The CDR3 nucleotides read TGCGCCAGCAGCCCGGACAGGGGTAGGACTGAAGCTTTCTTT. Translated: CASSPDRGRTEAFF. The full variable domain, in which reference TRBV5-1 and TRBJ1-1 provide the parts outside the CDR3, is KAGVTQTPRYLIKTRGQQVTLSCSPISGHRSVSWYQQTPGQGLQFLFEYFSETQRNKGNFPGRFSGRQFSNSRSEMNVSTLELGDSALYLCASSPDRGRTEAFFGQGTRLTVV.

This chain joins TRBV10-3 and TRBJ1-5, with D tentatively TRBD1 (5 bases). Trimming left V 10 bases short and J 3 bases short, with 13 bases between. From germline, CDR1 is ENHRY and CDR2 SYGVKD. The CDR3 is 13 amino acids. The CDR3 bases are TGTGCCACGTGCCGGGACCTCAATCAGCCCCAGCATTTT. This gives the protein CATCRDLNQPQHF.

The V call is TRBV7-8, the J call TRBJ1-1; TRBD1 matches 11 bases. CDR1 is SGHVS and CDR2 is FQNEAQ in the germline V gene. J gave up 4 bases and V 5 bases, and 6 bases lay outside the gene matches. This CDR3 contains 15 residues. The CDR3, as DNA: TGTGCCAGCAGCCTCCGGGACAGGGGGAGCACTGAAGCTTTCTTT. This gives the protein CASSLRDRGSTEAFF.

CDR3 in DNA: TGCGCCAGCAGCTTGGCCGGTGGCGGGGTTCGCACAGATACGCAGTATTTT. Amino acid sequence: CASSLAGGGVRTDTQYF. The chain has TRBV5-1 and TRBJ2-3; TRBD2 is a possible D gene (6 bases). Trimming stripped 0 bases from V and 1 base from J, with 15 bases between. This CDR3 contains 17 residues. From germline, CDR1 is SGHRS and CDR2 YFSETQ.

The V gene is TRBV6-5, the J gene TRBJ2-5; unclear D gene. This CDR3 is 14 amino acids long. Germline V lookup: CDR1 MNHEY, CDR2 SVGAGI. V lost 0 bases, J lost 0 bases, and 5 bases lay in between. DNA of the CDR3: TGTGCCAGCAGTTACTCGTCGTACCAAGAGACCCAGTACTTC. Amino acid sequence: CASSYSSYQETQYF.

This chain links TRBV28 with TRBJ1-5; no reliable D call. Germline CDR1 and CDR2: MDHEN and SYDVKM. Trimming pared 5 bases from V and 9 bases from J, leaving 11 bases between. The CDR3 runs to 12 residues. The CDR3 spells CASSTGLTPQHF. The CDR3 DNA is TGTGCCAGCAGTACCGGGCTCACGCCCCAGCATTTT.

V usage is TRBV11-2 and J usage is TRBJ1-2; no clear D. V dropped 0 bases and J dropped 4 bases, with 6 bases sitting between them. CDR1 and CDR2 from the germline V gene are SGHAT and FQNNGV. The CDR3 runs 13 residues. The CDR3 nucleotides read TGTGCCAGCAGCTTAGATCCGGGCTATGGCTACACCTTC. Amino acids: CASSLDPGYGYTF. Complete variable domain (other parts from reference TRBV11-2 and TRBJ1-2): EAGVAQSPRYKIIEKRQSVAFWCNPISGHATLYWYQQILGQGPKLLIQFQNNGVVDDSQLPKDRFSAERLKGVDSTLKIQPAKLEDSAVYLCASSLDPGYGYTFGSGTRLTVV.

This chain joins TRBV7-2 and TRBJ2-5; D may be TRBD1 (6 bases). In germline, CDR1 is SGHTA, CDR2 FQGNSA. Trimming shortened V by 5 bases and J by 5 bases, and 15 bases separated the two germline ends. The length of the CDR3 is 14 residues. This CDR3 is CASSGRGVRETQYF. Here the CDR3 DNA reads TGTGCCAGCAGCGGCAGGGGTGTCAGGGAGACCCAGTACTTC. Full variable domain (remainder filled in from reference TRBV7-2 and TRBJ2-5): GAGVSQSPSNKVTEKGKDVELRCDPISGHTALYWYRQSLGQGLEFLIYFQGNSAPDKSGLPSDRFSAERTGGSVSTLTIQRTQQEDSAVYLCASSGRGVRETQYFGPGTRLLVL.

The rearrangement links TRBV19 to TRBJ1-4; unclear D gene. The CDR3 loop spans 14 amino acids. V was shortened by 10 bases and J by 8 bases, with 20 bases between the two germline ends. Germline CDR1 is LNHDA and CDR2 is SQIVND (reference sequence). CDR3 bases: TGTGCCACCGCCGAGGAGGGAACGATGGAAAAACTGTTTTTT. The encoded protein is CATAEEGTMEKLFF.

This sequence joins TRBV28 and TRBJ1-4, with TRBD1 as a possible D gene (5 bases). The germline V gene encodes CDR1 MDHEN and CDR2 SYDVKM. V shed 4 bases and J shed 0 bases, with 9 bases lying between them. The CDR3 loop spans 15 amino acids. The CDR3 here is CASSSGGATNEKLFF. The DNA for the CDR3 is TGTGCCAGCAGTTCGGGAGGGGCAACTAATGAAAAACTGTTTTTT.

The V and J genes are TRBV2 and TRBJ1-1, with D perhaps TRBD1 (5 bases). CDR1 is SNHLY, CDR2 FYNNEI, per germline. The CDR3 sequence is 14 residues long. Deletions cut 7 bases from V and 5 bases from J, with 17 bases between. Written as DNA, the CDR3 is TGTGCCAGCACCGAGGTCGGGGGGAGTACTGAAGCTTTCTTT. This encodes CASTEVGGSTEAFF.

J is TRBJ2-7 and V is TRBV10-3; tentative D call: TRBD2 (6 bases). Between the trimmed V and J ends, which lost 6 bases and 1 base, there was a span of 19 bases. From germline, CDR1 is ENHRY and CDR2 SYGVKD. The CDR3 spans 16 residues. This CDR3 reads CAIRKPGEEGSYEQYF. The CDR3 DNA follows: TGTGCCATCAGGAAACCGGGGGAGGAAGGGTCCTACGAGCAGTACTTC.

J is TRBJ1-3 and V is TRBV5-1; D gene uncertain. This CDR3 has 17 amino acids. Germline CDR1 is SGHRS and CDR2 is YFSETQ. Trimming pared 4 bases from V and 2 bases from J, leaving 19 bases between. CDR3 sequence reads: CASSPFGTAWPGNTIYF. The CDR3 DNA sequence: TGCGCCAGCAGCCCCTTCGGCACAGCGTGGCCTGGAAACACCATATATTTT.

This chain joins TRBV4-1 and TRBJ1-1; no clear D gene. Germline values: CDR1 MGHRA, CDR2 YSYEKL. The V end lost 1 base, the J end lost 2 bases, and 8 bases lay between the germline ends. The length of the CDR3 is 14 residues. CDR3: CASSQGIENTEAFF. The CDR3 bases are TGCGCCAGCAGCCAAGGGATCGAAAACACTGAAGCTTTCTTT.

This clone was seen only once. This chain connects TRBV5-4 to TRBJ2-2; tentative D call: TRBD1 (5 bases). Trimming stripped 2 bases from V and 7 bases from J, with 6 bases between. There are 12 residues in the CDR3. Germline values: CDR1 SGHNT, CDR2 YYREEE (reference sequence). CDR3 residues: CASSLGVGELFF. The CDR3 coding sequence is TGTGCCAGCAGCTTAGGGGTCGGGGAGCTGTTTTTT.

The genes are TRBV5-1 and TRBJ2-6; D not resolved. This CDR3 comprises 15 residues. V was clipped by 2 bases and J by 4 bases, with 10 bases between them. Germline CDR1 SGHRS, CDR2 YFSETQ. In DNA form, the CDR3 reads TGCGCCAGCAGCTTCCCCCCCAGGGGGGCCAACGTCCTGACTTTC. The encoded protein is CASSFPPRGANVLTF.

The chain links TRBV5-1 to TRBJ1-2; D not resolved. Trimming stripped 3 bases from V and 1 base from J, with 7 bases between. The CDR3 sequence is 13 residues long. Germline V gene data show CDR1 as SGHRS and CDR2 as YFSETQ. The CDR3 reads CASSYGINYGYTF. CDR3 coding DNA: TGCGCCAGCAGCTACGGGATTAACTATGGCTACACCTTC.

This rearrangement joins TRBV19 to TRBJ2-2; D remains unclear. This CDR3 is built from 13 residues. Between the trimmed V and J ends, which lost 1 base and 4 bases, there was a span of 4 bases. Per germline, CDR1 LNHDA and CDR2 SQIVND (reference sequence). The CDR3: CASSIVPTGELFF. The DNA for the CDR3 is TGTGCCAGTAGTATAGTACCCACCGGGGAGCTGTTTTTT.